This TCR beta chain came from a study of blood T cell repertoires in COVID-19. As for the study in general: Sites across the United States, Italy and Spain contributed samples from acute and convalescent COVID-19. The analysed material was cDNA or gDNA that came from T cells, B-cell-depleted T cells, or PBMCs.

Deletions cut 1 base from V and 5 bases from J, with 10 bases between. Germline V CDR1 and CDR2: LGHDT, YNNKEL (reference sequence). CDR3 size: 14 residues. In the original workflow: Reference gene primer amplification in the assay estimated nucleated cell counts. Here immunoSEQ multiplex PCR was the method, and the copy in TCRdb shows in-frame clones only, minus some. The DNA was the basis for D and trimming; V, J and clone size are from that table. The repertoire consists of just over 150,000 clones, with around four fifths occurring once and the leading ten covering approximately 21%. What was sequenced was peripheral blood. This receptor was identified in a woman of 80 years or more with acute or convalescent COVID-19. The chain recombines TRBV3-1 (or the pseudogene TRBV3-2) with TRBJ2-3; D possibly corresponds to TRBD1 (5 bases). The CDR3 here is CASSQVNGQDTQYF. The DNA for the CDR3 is TGTGCCAGCAGCCAAGTAAACGGACAAGATACGCAGTATTTT.